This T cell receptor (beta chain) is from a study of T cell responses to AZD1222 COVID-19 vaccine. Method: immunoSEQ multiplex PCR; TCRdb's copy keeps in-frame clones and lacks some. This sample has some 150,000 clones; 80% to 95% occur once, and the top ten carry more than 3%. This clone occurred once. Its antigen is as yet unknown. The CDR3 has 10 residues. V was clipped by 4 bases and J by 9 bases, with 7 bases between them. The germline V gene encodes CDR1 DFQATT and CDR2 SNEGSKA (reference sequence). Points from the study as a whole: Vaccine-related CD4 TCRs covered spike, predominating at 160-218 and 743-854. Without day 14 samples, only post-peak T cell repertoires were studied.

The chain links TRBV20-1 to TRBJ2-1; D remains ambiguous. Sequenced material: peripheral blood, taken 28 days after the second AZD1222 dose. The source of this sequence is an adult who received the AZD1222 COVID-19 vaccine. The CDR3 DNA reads TGCAGTGCTATGTTCGGTGAGCAGTTCTTC. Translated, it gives CSAMFGEQFF.